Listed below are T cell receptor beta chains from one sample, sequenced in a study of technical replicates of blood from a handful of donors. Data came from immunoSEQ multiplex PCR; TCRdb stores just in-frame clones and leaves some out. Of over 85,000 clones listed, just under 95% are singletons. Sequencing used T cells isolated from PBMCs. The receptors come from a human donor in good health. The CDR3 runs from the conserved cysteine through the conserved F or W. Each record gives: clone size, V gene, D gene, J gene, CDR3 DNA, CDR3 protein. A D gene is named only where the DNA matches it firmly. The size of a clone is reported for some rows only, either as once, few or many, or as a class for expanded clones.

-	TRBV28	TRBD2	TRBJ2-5	TGTGCCAGTTACTTAGCGGGGGGGTTGCCGGGACCTCAAGAGACCCAGTACTTC	CASYLAGGLPGPQETQYF
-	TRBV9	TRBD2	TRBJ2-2	TGTGCCAGCAGCGTAGCGCTAGCGGGGGGGCGGCCCGGGGAGCTGTTTTTT	CASSVALAGGRPGELFF
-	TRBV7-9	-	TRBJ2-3	TGTGCCAGCAGCTTTTCCAGAACAGATACGCAGTATTTT	CASSFSRTDTQYF
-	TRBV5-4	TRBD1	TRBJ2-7	TGTGCCAGCAGTATTGGACAGGGGATTCCGTACTTC	CASSIGQGIPYF
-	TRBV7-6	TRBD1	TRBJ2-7	TGTGCCAGCAGCCTACAGGGGGTTTACGAGCAGTACTTC	CASSLQGVYEQYF
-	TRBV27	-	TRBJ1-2	TGTGCCAGCAGTTTTCACAGATCTAACTATGGCTACACCTTC	CASSFHRSNYGYTF
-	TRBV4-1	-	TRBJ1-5	TGCGCCAGCAGCCAAGTAGGAGCACCAGGGCTTAGCAATCAGCCCCAGCATTTT	CASSQVGAPGLSNQPQHF
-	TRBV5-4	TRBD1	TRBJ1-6	TGTGCCAGCAGCTCCGGCGCAGTGGGGACAGGGTATTCACCCCTCCACTTT	CASSSGAVGTGYSPLHF
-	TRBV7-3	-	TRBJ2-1	TGTGCCAGCAGCCCATCGGGACATAAAAATGAGCAGTTCTTC	CASSPSGHKNEQFF
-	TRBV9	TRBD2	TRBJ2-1	TGTGCCAGCAGCGTTCCGGGACTAGCGGGGAATGAGCAGTTCTTC	CASSVPGLAGNEQFF
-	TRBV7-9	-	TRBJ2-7	TGTGCCAGCAGCTTCATAGCAGGGTACTACGAGCAGTACTTC	CASSFIAGYYEQYF
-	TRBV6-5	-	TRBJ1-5	TGTGCCAGCCGGAGCCCCAATCAGCCCCAGCATTTT	CASRSPNQPQHF
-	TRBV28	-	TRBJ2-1	TGTGCCAGCAGCGCTATAAATGAGCAGTTCTTC	CASSAINEQFF
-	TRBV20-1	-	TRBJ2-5	TGCAGTGCTAGTAGTTGGAGGACCCAGTACTTC	CSASSWRTQYF
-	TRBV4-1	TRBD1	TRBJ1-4	TGCGCCAGCAGCCAGACTGGACAGGGAATATCAACTAATGAAAAACTGTTTTTT	CASSQTGQGISTNEKLFF
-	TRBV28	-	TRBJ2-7	TGTGCCAGCACTCCGGGACACGGACGCTACGAGCAGTACTTC	CASTPGHGRYEQYF
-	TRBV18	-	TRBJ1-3	TGTGCCAGCTCACCACCCCCCGGCTCTGGAAACACCATATATTTT	CASSPPPGSGNTIYF
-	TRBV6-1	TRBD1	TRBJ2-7	TGTGCCAGCAGTGATCCGGGACAGGTGATCTTTTCCTACGAGCAGTACTTC	CASSDPGQVIFSYEQYF
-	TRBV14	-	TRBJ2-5	TGTGCCAGCAGCCAAGGGCCACACTCGGGGGAGACCCAGTACTTC	CASSQGPHSGETQYF
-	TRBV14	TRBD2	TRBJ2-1	TGTGCCAGCAGCCAAGATCTTGGATGGGGGGGACTATACAATGAGCAGTTCTTC	CASSQDLGWGGLYNEQFF
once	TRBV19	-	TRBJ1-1	TGTGCCAGTAGTAACAGTCCGAACACTGAAGCTTTCTTT	CASSNSPNTEAFF
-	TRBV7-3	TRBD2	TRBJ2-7	TGTGCCAGCAGCCTGGGACTAGCGAGCGAGCAGTACTTC	CASSLGLASEQYF
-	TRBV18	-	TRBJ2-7	TGTGCCAGCTCACCAATGCCCTCAGTACACGAGCAGTACTTC	CASSPMPSVHEQYF
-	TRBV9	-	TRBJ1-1	TGTGCCAGCAACCGCGATCAGAACACTGAAGCTTTCTTT	CASNRDQNTEAFF
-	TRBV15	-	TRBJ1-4	TGTGCCACCAGCAGCGTTAGAACAGTAACTAATGAAAAACTGTTTTTT	CATSSVRTVTNEKLFF
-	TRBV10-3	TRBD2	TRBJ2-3	TGTGCCATCAAGTATGCGGGAGGGGGGACAGATACGCAGTATTTT	CAIKYAGGGTDTQYF
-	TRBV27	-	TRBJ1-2	TGTGCCAGCAGGGACACGTCATACTATGGCTACACCTTC	CASRDTSYYGYTF
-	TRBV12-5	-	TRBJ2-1	TGTGCTAGTGGACAGGACTACAACAATGAGCAGTTCTTC	CASGQDYNNEQFF
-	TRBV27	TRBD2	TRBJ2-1	TGTGCCAGCAGTTTATATCTAGCGGCCCCCTACAATGAGCAGTTCTTC	CASSLYLAAPYNEQFF
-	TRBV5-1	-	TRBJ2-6	TGCGCCAGCATGGGCGATCGCGGGTCCGGGGCCAACGTCCTGACTTTC	CASMGDRGSGANVLTF
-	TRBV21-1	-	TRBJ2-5	TGTGCCAGCAGCAGAGCTAGCGGGGATCAAGAGACCCAGTACTTC	CASSRASGDQETQYF
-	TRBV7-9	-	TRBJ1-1	TGTGCCAACGCCCCCTCCGCGAGGGCTTTCTTT	CANAPSARAFF
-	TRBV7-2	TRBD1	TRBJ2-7	TGTGCCAGCAGCTTAAACAGGGGGTACGAGCAGTACTTC	CASSLNRGYEQYF
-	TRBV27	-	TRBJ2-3	TGTGCCAGCAGTTTAGCGGCTAGCACAGATACGCAGTATTTT	CASSLAASTDTQYF
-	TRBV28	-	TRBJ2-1	TGTGCCAGCAGAATGAGGGAGCCCTACAATGAGCAGTTCTTC	CASRMREPYNEQFF
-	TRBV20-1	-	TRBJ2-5	TGCAGTGCTAGACAGGGCGAGACCCAGTACTTC	CSARQGETQYF
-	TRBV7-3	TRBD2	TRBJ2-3	TGTGCCAGCAGCTGGACTAGCGGGGGCACAGATACGCAGTATTTT	CASSWTSGGTDTQYF
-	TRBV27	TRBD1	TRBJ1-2	TGTGCCAGCAGTGTCAACAGGGGGCGTGTGGAAGGCTACACCTTC	CASSVNRGRVEGYTF
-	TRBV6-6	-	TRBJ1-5	TGTGCCAGCGGAGGTTGGGGAGCTAATCAGCCCCAGCATTTT	CASGGWGANQPQHF
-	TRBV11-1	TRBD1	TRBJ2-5	TGTGCCAGCAGCTTAGCGACAGGGCCCCTCCAAGAGACCCAGTACTTC	CASSLATGPLQETQYF
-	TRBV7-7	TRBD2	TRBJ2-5	TGTGCTAGCAGCTTTGGGGGGGGTGAGACCCAGTACTTC	CASSFGGGETQYF
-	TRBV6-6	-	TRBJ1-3	TGTGCCAGCAGTTTCGGGACAACTGGAAACACCATATATTTT	CASSFGTTGNTIYF
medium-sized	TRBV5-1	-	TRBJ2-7	TGCGCCAGCAGCTTGACGGACAGTGACGAGCAGTACTTC	CASSLTDSDEQYF
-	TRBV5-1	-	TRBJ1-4	TGCGCCAGCAGCTTGATCGGGACAAAGAATGAAAAACTGTTTTTT	CASSLIGTKNEKLFF
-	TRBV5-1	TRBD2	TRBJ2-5	TGCGCCAGCAGCTTGGTTCTAGCGGGGGGATTCCAAGAGACCCAGTACTTC	CASSLVLAGGFQETQYF
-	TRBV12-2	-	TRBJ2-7	TGTGCAAGTCGCTCTCGGTCGACTAGTGGCCCTAGGGGGTACTTC	CASRSRSTSGPRGYF
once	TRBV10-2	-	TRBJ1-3	TGCGCCAGCCTAAGCTCTGGAAACACCATATATTTT	CASLSSGNTIYF
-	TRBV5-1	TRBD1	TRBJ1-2	TGCGCCAGCAGCCCCGGACAGGCTAACTATGGCTACACCTTC	CASSPGQANYGYTF
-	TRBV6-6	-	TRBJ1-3	TGTGCCAGCAGTTACGGACAGCCCTCTGGAAACACCATATATTTT	CASSYGQPSGNTIYF